This TCR beta chain was sequenced during a study of beta chain features in type 1 diabetes. In the study overall: Patients and healthy donors were similar in age, gender and cell yields.

Trimming cost V 6 bases and J 4 bases, with 15 bases left between them. The CDR3 is 14 residues long. Per the germline V gene, CDR1 is MNHEY and CDR2 is SMNVEV (reference sequence). Expressed TCRB transcripts were sequenced because the entire RNA isolate underwent reverse transcription. Clones were sequenced by immunoSEQ multiplex PCR, and TCRdb holds only the in-frame ones, with some missing. The sample yields around 160,000 clones, approximately 52% seen once. The material sequenced was Tregs from blood. The sequence came from a man between 18 and 29 years old in good health. The genes are TRBV27 and TRBJ1-2; weak D call: TRBD1 (5 bases). The CDR3 region is CASRRSGGGYGYTF. The CDR3 DNA follows: TGTGCCAGCAGGCGATCCGGGGGGGGCTATGGCTACACCTTC.